What follows are 18 T cell receptor beta chains derived from one specimen sequenced in a study of beta chain features in type 1 diabetes. cDNA synthesis used the whole RNA isolate, giving expressed TCRB sequences. Profiled with immunoSEQ multiplex PCR; TCRdb holds only in-frame clones, not every one. The sample contains about 320,000 clones, 14% of which appear only once. The sequenced sample consisted of central memory CD4+ T cells from blood. These receptors were taken from a man in his thirties or forties in good health.

This clone occurred a few times. The chain is built from TRBV5-1 and TRBJ1-1; a possible D gene is TRBD1 (6 bases). Trimming shortened V by 6 bases and J by 7 bases, and 13 bases separated the two germline ends. This CDR3 has 12 amino acids. CDR1 and CDR2 from the germline V gene are SGHRS and YFSETQ. The DNA of the CDR3 is TGCGCCAGCACAGCATCGGACAGTGAAGCTTTCTTT. Residues: CASTASDSEAFF.

The sample holds a few counts of this clone. This chain uses TRBV27 with TRBJ1-2; 8 nucleotides align to TRBD1. Trimming removed 3 bases from V and 8 bases from J; junction bases left unmatched: 5. This CDR3 comprises 13 residues. Germline-derived CDR1 and CDR2 are MNHEY and SMNVEV (reference sequence). Here the CDR3 DNA reads TGTGCCAGCAGTTTCAGGACAGGGAGGGGCTACACCTTC. Translated, it gives CASSFRTGRGYTF.

This chain uses TRBV27 with TRBJ2-2; 11 bases fit TRBD2. The CDR3 contains 22 residues. Germline CDR1 reads MNHEY; CDR2 reads SMNVEV (reference sequence). V lost 3 bases and J lost 0; bases outside the gene matches: 18. The CDR3 bases are TGTGCCAGCAGTTTTGGGAGCAGGGGTTGGACTAGCGGGTTCGCGAACACCGGGGAGCTGTTTTTT. It codes for CASSFGSRGWTSGFANTGELFF.

A few counts support this clone. One end of the junction does not line up with germline, which may come from a read error. The chain employs TRBV7-7 and TRBJ2-3; TRBD1 aligns across 7 bases. This CDR3 is built from 15 residues. Germline V lookup: CDR1 SSHAT, CDR2 FNYEAQ (reference sequence). This CDR3 is CASSIGGDIGDTQYF. Here the CDR3 DNA reads TGTGCTAGCAGCATAGGGGGCGACATTGGAGATACGCAGTATTTT.

This clone was counted a few times. The gene calls are TRBV4-2 and TRBJ1-2; tentative D call: TRBD1 (6 bases). V was cut by 5 bases and J by 3 bases, with 22 bases left in between. Germline CDR1 is LGHNA and CDR2 is YNFKEQ. The CDR3 spans 17 residues. For the CDR3, the DNA is TGTGCCAGCAGCTTGGTTAAACAGGGAAGGGTTGACTATGGCTACACCTTC. Protein: CASSLVKQGRVDYGYTF.

This clone appeared a few times. This rearrangement joins TRBV19 to TRBJ1-3; D remains unclear. V lost 8 bases and J 5 bases, leaving 13 bases between the germline ends. Germline loops: CDR1 LNHDA, CDR2 SQIVND (reference sequence). The CDR3 has 13 residues. The CDR3 bases are TGTGCCAGTCGGAAGGAGCGGAGAAACACCATATATTTT. It is translated as CASRKERRNTIYF.

This clone was seen a few times. The chain uses TRBV7-9 and TRBJ1-1; D gene ambiguous. This CDR3 is built from 15 residues. Germline CDR1 and CDR2: SEHNR and FQNEAQ (reference sequence). With 1 base removed from V and 0 bases from J, the gap between germline ends came to 9 bases. The DNA for the CDR3 is TGTGCCAGCAGCTTAGGAGGCAGCATGAACACTGAAGCTTTCTTT. It yields the protein CASSLGGSMNTEAFF.

This clone was counted a few times. The rearrangement links TRBV21-1 to TRBJ2-3; the table's TRBD1 call for D was not verified on the DNA. TRBV21-1 is termed a pseudogene. This CDR3 has 17 residues. In DNA form, the CDR3 reads TGTGCCAGCAGCACAGACCCCGGGACAGGGACCCCAGATACGCAGTATTTT. Translated, it gives CASSTDPGTGTPDTQYF.

J is TRBJ2-7 and V is TRBV21-1. TRBV21-1 counts as a pseudogene. CDR3 length: 20 amino acids. CDR3 sequence reads: CASSKPSRTYRRNVSYEQYV. DNA for the CDR3: TGTGCCAGCAGCAAACCTTCGCGGACCTATCGGCGGAATGTAAGCTACGAGCAGTACGTC.

This clone qualifies as medium-sized (0.01 to 0.1%). This sequence joins TRBV7-2 and TRBJ2-1, with D perhaps TRBD1 or TRBD2 (6 bases each). The V end lost 5 bases, the J end lost 3 bases, and 20 bases lay between the germline ends. CDR1 and CDR2 (germline): SGHTA, FQGNSA. CDR3 length equals 17 residues. In nucleotides, the CDR3 is TGTGCCAGCAGCCTAGATCCTCCGGGGGCGCTCTACAATGAGCAGTTCTTC. This gives the protein CASSLDPPGALYNEQFF.

This clone showed up many times. This sequence joins TRBV9 and TRBJ1-2; TRBD1 agrees at 7 bases. Germline V gene sequence: CDR1 SGDLS, CDR2 YYNGEE. The CDR3 is 14 amino acids. The trim removed 1 base at V and 8 bases at J, leaving 8 bases unmatched. The CDR3 DNA is TGTGCCAGCAGCGTAACAGACAGGGCGGAGGGCTACACCTTC. Encoded protein: CASSVTDRAEGYTF.

A few counts support this clone. The rearrangement joins TRBV5-1 to TRBJ2-3; possibly TRBD2 for D (5 bases). Germline loops: CDR1 SGHRS, CDR2 YFSETQ. The CDR3 is 14 residues long. V gave up 4 bases and J gave up 1 base, with 10 bases separating them. CDR3 loop: CASSNGIRTDTQYF. For the CDR3, the DNA is TGCGCCAGCAGCAACGGGATTCGCACAGATACGCAGTATTTT. The full variable domain, in which reference TRBV5-1 and TRBJ2-3 provide the parts outside the CDR3, is KAGVTQTPRYLIKTRGQQVTLSCSPISGHRSVSWYQQTPGQGLQFLFEYFSETQRNKGNFPGRFSGRQFSNSRSEMNVSTLELGDSALYLCASSNGIRTDTQYFGPGTRLTVL.

This clone was counted only a few times. The genes are TRBV19 and TRBJ1-2; possible D gene TRBD1, 5 bases. The CDR3 sequence is 14 residues long. Trimming removed 4 bases at V and 0 bases at J, with 9 bases between. CDR1 LNHDA and CDR2 SQIVND come from the germline V gene (reference sequence). The CDR3 DNA sequence: TGTGCCAGTAGTACGACAGCAGCTAACTATGGCTACACCTTC. It is translated as CASSTTAANYGYTF.

This clone was picked up many times. The chain uses TRBV10-2 and TRBJ1-1, with 8 nucleotides matching TRBD1. The length of the CDR3 is 13 residues. CDR1 WSHSY and CDR2 SAAADI come from the germline V gene. The V segment lost 10 bases and the J segment 1 base; nucleotides outside the gene matches: 5. The CDR3 loop reads CATSGQGNTEAFF. CDR3 bases: TGCGCCACCTCCGGACAGGGGAACACTGAAGCTTTCTTT.

This sequence joins TRBV21-1 and TRBJ2-7. TRBV21-1 constitutes a pseudogene. CDR3 length: 15 residues. The CDR3, as DNA: TGTGCCAGCAGCCCCACCCCCTTGGGTCCGTTCGAGCAGTACTTC. It codes for CASSPTPLGPFEQYF.

The J gene is TRBJ2-7, the V gene TRBV7-9; 13 nucleotides agree with TRBD2. The ends lost 4 bases at V and 12 bases at J; junction bases unmatched: 6. The CDR3 has 13 residues. Germline CDR1 reads SEHNR; CDR2 reads FQNEAQ (reference sequence). The CDR3 coding sequence is TGTGCCAGCAGCTCATCCGGACTAGCGGGAGCGTACGTC. This sequence encodes CASSSSGLAGAYV.

This clone has more than one count but fewer than ten. The chain uses TRBV7-3 and TRBJ2-1; 7 bases agree with TRBD2. V lost 5 bases, J lost 12 bases, and 7 bases stayed unmatched. The CDR3 is 12 amino acids. Germline V gives CDR1 SGHTA, CDR2 FQGTGA. CDR3 bases: TGTGCCAGCAGCCCACCCTGGGGGGGGCAGTTCTTC. Translated, it gives CASSPPWGGQFF.

This clone was observed many times. This chain links TRBV10-3 with TRBJ1-3, with TRBD1 matching 9 bases. The V and J ends lost 6 bases and 3 bases, in that order; junction bases with no gene match: 12. From germline, CDR1 is ENHRY and CDR2 SYGVKD. The CDR3 runs to 17 residues. CDR3 in DNA: TGTGCCATCAGCGCACAGGTGGGGACAGGGAATGGAAACACCATATATTTT. Its protein product is CAISAQVGTGNGNTIYF.